These T cell receptor beta chains were read from a single sample in a study of OX40 agonist ivuxolimab in advanced cancers. The protocol was immunoSEQ multiplex PCR, while the TCRdb copy is restricted to in-frame clones and leaves out a portion. The sample consists of nearly 110,000 clones, around 93% of them appearing once. The specimen was CD4+ or CD8+ T cells sorted from blood, collected in a trial of the OX40 agonist ivuxolimab. Every receptor here comes from an adult with an advanced solid tumor such as melanoma, head and neck, liver or kidney cancer. Both conserved end residues are part of each CDR3. The order of the fields is J gene, V gene, clone size, D gene, CDR3 length, CDR3 protein, CDR3 DNA. A D gene is named only where the DNA matches it firmly. Only some rows state a clone size, as once, few, many or a class for expanded clones.

j_gene: TRBJ1-1; v_gene: TRBV7-6; abundance: NA; d_gene: NA; len: 13; CDR3aa: CASSLTGWAEAFF; CDR3nt: TGTGCCAGCAGCTTGACGGGGTGGGCTGAAGCTTTCTTT
j_gene: TRBJ2-1; v_gene: TRBV6-5; abundance: NA; d_gene: NA; len: 15; CDR3aa: CASSKQGAAYNEQFF; CDR3nt: TGTGCCAGCAGTAAACAGGGAGCCGCCTACAATGAGCAGTTCTTC
j_gene: TRBJ1-1; v_gene: TRBV7-2; abundance: NA; d_gene: TRBD1; len: 15; CDR3aa: CASSPFLTGEAEAFF; CDR3nt: TGTGCCAGCAGCCCCTTTTTGACAGGGGAAGCTGAAGCTTTCTTT
j_gene: TRBJ2-7; v_gene: TRBV5-1; abundance: NA; d_gene: NA; len: 13; CDR3aa: CASSQGFSYEQYF; CDR3nt: TGCGCCAGCAGTCAGGGGTTCTCCTACGAGCAGTACTTC
j_gene: TRBJ2-1; v_gene: TRBV29-1; abundance: NA; d_gene: NA; len: 16; CDR3aa: CSVEDWGGRTFNEQFF; CDR3nt: TGCAGCGTTGAAGATTGGGGCGGGCGCACGTTCAATGAGCAGTTCTTC
j_gene: TRBJ2-5; v_gene: TRBV5-1; abundance: NA; d_gene: TRBD2; len: 14; CDR3aa: CASSSAGGQETQYF; CDR3nt: TGCGCCAGCAGCTCTGCGGGAGGGCAGGAGACCCAGTACTTC
j_gene: TRBJ2-5; v_gene: TRBV9; abundance: NA; d_gene: NA; len: 14; CDR3aa: CASSVRGQEETQYF; CDR3nt: TGTGCCAGCAGCGTACGGGGACAAGAAGAGACCCAGTACTTC
j_gene: TRBJ2-7; v_gene: TRBV6-5; abundance: NA; d_gene: NA; len: 15; CDR3aa: CASRRAGLPGYEQYF; CDR3nt: TGTGCCAGCAGGCGGGCGGGACTGCCGGGCTACGAGCAGTACTTC
j_gene: TRBJ2-7; v_gene: TRBV7-8; abundance: NA; d_gene: TRBD2; len: 13; CDR3aa: CASSTVGGVEQYF; CDR3nt: TGTGCCAGCAGCACCGTTGGGGGGGTCGAGCAGTACTTC
j_gene: TRBJ2-3; v_gene: TRBV11-2; abundance: NA; d_gene: NA; len: 15; CDR3aa: CASSPQPAMVGTQYF; CDR3nt: TGTGCCAGCAGCCCCCAGCCCGCTATGGTCGGTACGCAGTATTTT
j_gene: TRBJ2-5; v_gene: TRBV5-1; abundance: NA; d_gene: NA; len: 11; CDR3aa: CASSKQETQYF; CDR3nt: TGCGCCAGCAGCAAGCAAGAGACCCAGTACTTC
j_gene: TRBJ2-7; v_gene: TRBV27; abundance: NA; d_gene: TRBD2; len: 17; CDR3aa: CASSLQPRGGPHYEQYF; CDR3nt: TGTGCCAGCAGTTTGCAACCCCGGGGGGGACCCCACTACGAGCAGTACTTC
j_gene: TRBJ2-1; v_gene: TRBV7-8; abundance: NA; d_gene: TRBD2; len: 15; CDR3aa: CASEKGLAKSGEQFF; CDR3nt: TGTGCGAGTGAAAAAGGACTAGCTAAGAGCGGTGAGCAGTTCTTC
j_gene: TRBJ1-3; v_gene: TRBV6-5; abundance: NA; d_gene: NA; len: 16; CDR3aa: CASSYSVLQAGNTIYF; CDR3nt: TGTGCCAGCAGTTACTCGGTTCTGCAGGCGGGAAACACCATATATTTT
j_gene: TRBJ2-3; v_gene: TRBV12-5; abundance: NA; d_gene: TRBD2; len: 16; CDR3aa: CASGPPPGLGTDTQYF; CDR3nt: TGTGCTAGTGGTCCACCTCCGGGACTAGGGACAGATACGCAGTATTTT
j_gene: TRBJ1-1; v_gene: TRBV28; abundance: few; d_gene: NA; len: 14; CDR3aa: CASTQAGLYPEAFF; CDR3nt: TGTGCCAGCACCCAAGCAGGGTTATATCCTGAAGCTTTCTTT
j_gene: TRBJ2-2; v_gene: TRBV28; abundance: NA; d_gene: TRBD2; len: 18; CDR3aa: CASSLATSGTANTGELFF; CDR3nt: TGTGCCAGCAGTTTAGCGACTAGCGGGACTGCGAACACCGGGGAGCTGTTTTTT
j_gene: TRBJ2-7; v_gene: TRBV6-5; abundance: NA; d_gene: NA; len: 13; CDR3aa: CASSMTVSYEQYF; CDR3nt: TGTGCCAGCAGTATGACAGTCTCCTACGAGCAGTACTTC
j_gene: TRBJ2-1; v_gene: TRBV10-3; abundance: NA; d_gene: TRBD1; len: 12; CDR3aa: CATTQMTGPQFF; CDR3nt: TGTGCCACCACCCAAATGACAGGGCCGCAGTTCTTC
j_gene: TRBJ1-2; v_gene: TRBV2; abundance: NA; d_gene: NA; len: 14; CDR3aa: CASPTPRANYGYTF; CDR3nt: TGTGCCAGCCCGACCCCCAGAGCTAACTATGGCTACACCTTC
j_gene: TRBJ2-1; v_gene: TRBV5-8; abundance: NA; d_gene: TRBD2; len: 13; CDR3aa: CASSLTSGNEQFF; CDR3nt: TGTGCCAGCAGCTTGACTAGCGGGAATGAGCAGTTCTTC
j_gene: TRBJ1-1; v_gene: TRBV28; abundance: NA; d_gene: NA; len: 18; CDR3aa: CASSWLHGQGPWNTEAFF; CDR3nt: TGTGCCAGCAGTTGGCTCCACGGGCAGGGGCCCTGGAACACTGAAGCTTTCTTT
j_gene: TRBJ2-1; v_gene: TRBV9; abundance: NA; d_gene: NA; len: 13; CDR3aa: CASSPRVLDEQFF; CDR3nt: TGTGCCAGCAGCCCCCGAGTTTTGGATGAGCAGTTCTTC
j_gene: TRBJ1-1; v_gene: TRBV11-2; abundance: NA; d_gene: NA; len: 17; CDR3aa: CASSSQLGRDPNTEAFF; CDR3nt: TGTGCCAGCAGCTCCCAGTTGGGCAGGGACCCGAACACTGAAGCTTTCTTT
j_gene: TRBJ1-2; v_gene: TRBV7-9; abundance: few; d_gene: TRBD1; len: 14; CDR3aa: CASSLVQGAHGYTF; CDR3nt: TGTGCCAGCAGCTTGGTGCAGGGGGCGCATGGCTACACCTTC
j_gene: TRBJ2-3; v_gene: TRBV5-4; abundance: NA; d_gene: TRBD2; len: 16; CDR3aa: CASSGRLAGASDTQYF; CDR3nt: TGTGCCAGCAGCGGTCGACTAGCGGGAGCGTCGGATACGCAGTATTTT
j_gene: TRBJ2-7; v_gene: TRBV27; abundance: NA; d_gene: NA; len: 14; CDR3aa: CASSFTQGSYEQYF; CDR3nt: TGTGCCAGCAGTTTTACCCAGGGGTCCTACGAGCAGTACTTC
j_gene: TRBJ1-1; v_gene: TRBV25-1; abundance: NA; d_gene: TRBD1; len: 13; CDR3aa: CASTRGGYTEAFF; CDR3nt: TGTGCCAGCACCCGAGGGGGCTACACTGAAGCTTTCTTT
j_gene: TRBJ1-5; v_gene: TRBV7-9; abundance: once; d_gene: NA; len: 14; CDR3aa: CASSAGHGNQPQHF; CDR3nt: TGTGCCAGCAGCGCCGGGCACGGCAATCAGCCCCAGCATTTT
j_gene: TRBJ1-5; v_gene: TRBV12-5; abundance: NA; d_gene: NA; len: 15; CDR3aa: CASGQHSDSNQPQHF; CDR3nt: TGTGCTAGTGGCCAACACTCCGATAGCAATCAGCCCCAGCATTTT
j_gene: TRBJ1-4; v_gene: TRBV7-9; abundance: NA; d_gene: NA; len: 19; CDR3aa: CASSTRPAGGDATNEKLFF; CDR3nt: TGTGCCAGCAGCACCAGGCCGGCGGGCGGGGATGCAACTAATGAAAAACTGTTTTTT
j_gene: TRBJ1-2; v_gene: TRBV9; abundance: NA; d_gene: NA; len: 14; CDR3aa: CASSSGRGMSGYTF; CDR3nt: TGTGCCAGCAGCTCGGGACGGGGGATGAGTGGCTACACCTTC
j_gene: TRBJ2-1; v_gene: TRBV6-5; abundance: once; d_gene: NA; len: 15; CDR3aa: CATADAGWAYNEQFF; CDR3nt: TGTGCCACAGCGGATGCCGGGTGGGCCTACAATGAGCAGTTCTTC
j_gene: TRBJ2-7; v_gene: TRBV7-2; abundance: NA; d_gene: NA; len: 14; CDR3aa: CASTVAEGASEQYF; CDR3nt: TGTGCCAGCACCGTAGCGGAGGGAGCAAGCGAGCAGTACTTC
j_gene: TRBJ2-2; v_gene: TRBV21-1; abundance: NA; d_gene: NA; len: 16; CDR3aa: CASSKVGGRASGELFF; CDR3nt: TGTGCCAGCAGCAAAGTGGGCGGGAGGGCCTCCGGGGAGCTGTTTTTT
j_gene: TRBJ1-4; v_gene: TRBV6-6; abundance: NA; d_gene: TRBD1; len: 16; CDR3aa: CASSRLNQGGDEKLFF; CDR3nt: TGTGCCAGCAGCCGCCTCAACCAGGGGGGAGATGAAAAACTGTTTTTT
j_gene: TRBJ2-2; v_gene: TRBV29-1; abundance: NA; d_gene: TRBD1; len: 14; CDR3aa: CSVDQGANTGELFF; CDR3nt: TGCAGCGTTGACCAGGGGGCGAACACCGGGGAGCTGTTTTTT
j_gene: TRBJ2-7; v_gene: TRBV28; abundance: once; d_gene: NA; len: 15; CDR3aa: CASSPPRARSYEQYF; CDR3nt: TGTGCCAGCAGTCCCCCCCGGGCGCGCTCCTACGAGCAGTACTTC
j_gene: TRBJ1-2; v_gene: TRBV28; abundance: NA; d_gene: NA; len: 12; CDR3aa: CASSLPGEGYTF; CDR3nt: TGTGCCAGCAGTCTGCCAGGGGAGGGCTACACCTTC
j_gene: TRBJ1-5; v_gene: TRBV19; abundance: NA; d_gene: TRBD1; len: 16; CDR3aa: CASSFGQGIGNQPQHF; CDR3nt: TGTGCCAGTAGTTTTGGACAGGGGATCGGCAATCAGCCCCAGCATTTT
j_gene: TRBJ1-2; v_gene: TRBV30; abundance: NA; d_gene: TRBD1; len: 14; CDR3aa: CACFGTGLGYGYTF; CDR3nt: TGTGCCTGCTTCGGGACAGGGTTAGGCTATGGCTACACCTTC
j_gene: TRBJ2-6; v_gene: TRBV28; abundance: NA; d_gene: NA; len: 15; CDR3aa: CASSLPVSGANVLTF; CDR3nt: TGTGCCAGCAGTTTGCCCGTCTCTGGGGCCAACGTCCTGACTTTC
j_gene: TRBJ2-7; v_gene: TRBV6-5; abundance: NA; d_gene: NA; len: 13; CDR3aa: CASSLNSVYEQYF; CDR3nt: TGTGCCAGCAGCCTCAACTCGGTCTACGAGCAGTACTTC
j_gene: TRBJ2-7; v_gene: TRBV10-3; abundance: NA; d_gene: NA; len: 12; CDR3aa: CAISETGYEQYF; CDR3nt: TGTGCCATCAGTGAAACCGGATACGAGCAGTACTTC
j_gene: TRBJ2-7; v_gene: TRBV20-1; abundance: NA; d_gene: NA; len: 10; CDR3aa: CSVSNYEQYF; CDR3nt: TGCAGTGTAAGCAACTACGAGCAGTACTTC
j_gene: TRBJ1-4; v_gene: TRBV18; abundance: NA; d_gene: NA; len: 16; CDR3aa: CASSPVMQRNGEKLFF; CDR3nt: TGTGCCAGCTCACCAGTTATGCAGCGAAACGGTGAAAAACTGTTTTTT
j_gene: TRBJ2-2; v_gene: TRBV12-5; abundance: NA; d_gene: NA; len: 11; CDR3aa: CASGSSRELFF; CDR3nt: TGTGCTAGTGGTTCCTCCCGGGAGCTGTTTTTT
j_gene: TRBJ1-3; v_gene: TRBV9; abundance: once; d_gene: NA; len: 13; CDR3aa: CASSLYEGNTIYF; CDR3nt: TGTGCCAGCAGTCTATACGAGGGAAACACCATATATTTT
j_gene: TRBJ2-2; v_gene: TRBV13; abundance: NA; d_gene: NA; len: 16; CDR3aa: CASSLAKGFATGELFF; CDR3nt: TGTGCCAGCAGCTTAGCAAAAGGGTTTGCCACCGGGGAGCTGTTTTTT
j_gene: TRBJ2-5; v_gene: TRBV5-1; abundance: NA; d_gene: NA; len: 17; CDR3aa: CASSLPWGERNQETQYF; CDR3nt: TGCGCCAGCAGCTTGCCTTGGGGGGAACGAAACCAAGAGACCCAGTACTTC
j_gene: TRBJ1-2; v_gene: TRBV20-1; abundance: NA; d_gene: NA; len: 10; CDR3aa: CSANEYGYTF; CDR3nt: TGCAGTGCTAATGAGTATGGCTACACCTTC